This TCR beta chain was documented in a study of siplizumab effects on memory and regulatory T cells. The CDR3 is made up of 16 amino acids. V lost 3 bases to trimming and J lost 0 bases, with 13 bases between them. In germline, CDR1 is SGDLS, CDR2 YYNGEE. Only in-frame clones appear in the TCRdb table, and some are missing; sequencing was by immunoSEQ multiplex PCR. The top ten clones hold roughly 7.1% of a sample with approximately 94,000 clones, approximately 94% of them seen once. The TCR comes from a human donor in good health. The sequenced material came from CD8+ T cells sorted from blood. This chain links TRBV9 with TRBJ1-5, with no clear D. The DNA of the CDR3 is TGTGCCAGCAGCGCCCTACCCAGGAATAGCAATCAGCCCCAGCATTTT. This gives the protein CASSALPRNSNQPQHF.